The 18 T cell receptor beta chains given below trace back to one sample, sequenced in a study of T cell responses to AZD1222 COVID-19 vaccine. Here immunoSEQ multiplex PCR was the method, and the copy in TCRdb shows in-frame clones only, minus some. The repertoire has 45,000 to 50,000 clones, roughly 90% of them found once; the top ten carry about 5.7%. The sample here was peripheral blood, taken 28 days after the second AZD1222 dose. Receptor source: an adult who received the AZD1222 COVID-19 vaccine.

The chain uses TRBV18 and TRBJ1-2, with D unclear. Germline V gene lookup returns CDR1 KGHSH and CDR2 LQKENI. The CDR3 sequence is 11 residues long. V was clipped by 4 bases and J by 8 bases, with 8 bases between them. The CDR3 DNA reads as TGTGCCAGCTCACAACGAGAGGGCTACACCTTC. Its translation: CASSQREGYTF.

The chain uses TRBV28 and TRBJ1-4, with TRBD1 matching 8 bases. This CDR3 is 14 amino acids long. V shed 7 bases and J 7 bases; nucleotides not matched to a gene: 8. Germline loops: CDR1 MDHEN, CDR2 SYDVKM. The CDR3 DNA follows: TGTGCCAGCACCGTGACAGGGGAAGCTGAAAAACTGTTTTTT. It codes for CASTVTGEAEKLFF.

The chain combines TRBV12-3 or TRBV12-4 with TRBJ2-1; 10 bases are shared with TRBD1. The CDR3 is 13 amino acids. Germline trimming cut 4 bases from V and 7 bases from J; bases unmatched to any gene: 1. CDR3 bases: TGTGCCAGCAGTTCGGACAGGGGGAATGAGCAGTTCTTC. It specifies CASSSDRGNEQFF.

The chain links TRBV9 to TRBJ2-3; 14 bases align to TRBD2. Germline CDR1 SGDLS, CDR2 YYNGEE. V was pared by 3 bases and J by 8 bases, with 14 bases of the junction left unmatched. CDR3 length: 18 amino acids. In DNA form, the CDR3 reads TGTGCCAGCAGCGACAAAGGGACTAGCGGGGGAATGAGCGGTACGCAGTATTTT. It encodes CASSDKGTSGGMSGTQYF.

The rearrangement uses TRBV10-1 and TRBJ2-7, with TRBD1 identical over 9 bases. This CDR3 comprises 15 residues. Germline trimming cut 2 bases from V and 3 bases from J; bases unmatched to any gene: 5. CDR1 and CDR2 from the germline V gene are WNHNN and SYGVQD (reference sequence). The CDR3, as DNA: TGCGCCAGCAGTGAGACAGGGGGCAAGGACTACGAGCAGTACTTC. Translated: CASSETGGKDYEQYF.

This clone was seen only once. The rearrangement uses TRBV18 and TRBJ1-4; no clear D. This CDR3 contains 16 residues. CDR1 is KGHSH and CDR2 is LQKENI in the germline V gene. V dropped 3 bases and J dropped 8 bases, with 19 bases sitting between them. The CDR3 here is CASSPGGWQAREKLFF. CDR3 DNA sequence: TGTGCCAGCTCACCGGGAGGATGGCAGGCAAGAGAAAAACTGTTTTTT.

The chain joins TRBV5-1 to TRBJ2-6; the match to TRBD1 covers 8 bases. Unmatched junction bases numbered 4, after V lost 7 bases and J lost 1 base. CDR3 length: 15 residues. Germline V lookup: CDR1 SGHRS, CDR2 YFSETQ. Here the CDR3 reads CASDWTGSGANVLTF. CDR3 nucleotides: TGCGCCAGCGATTGGACAGGGTCTGGGGCCAACGTCCTGACTTTC.

This clone has just one count. The chain combines TRBV27 with TRBJ1-2, with 7 bases fitting TRBD1. J lost 10 bases, V lost 5 bases, and 19 bases had no gene match. The germline CDR1 and CDR2 sequences are MNHEY and SMNVEV (reference sequence). The CDR3 has 16 amino acids. The CDR3, as DNA: TGTGCCAGCAGTACCATTAGGGACAGCTCAACTATGGCCTACACCTTC. Its protein product is CASSTIRDSSTMAYTF.

V gene TRBV7-2 combines with J gene TRBJ1-1; 7 nucleotides line up with TRBD1. The CDR3 contains 15 residues. Losses at the gene ends were 5 bases for V and 1 base for J; bases not matched to a gene: 7. Germline V CDR1 and CDR2: SGHTA, FQGNSA. This CDR3 reads CASSRRTGQNTEAFF. CDR3 nucleotide sequence: TGTGCCAGCAGCCGCAGGACAGGCCAGAACACTGAAGCTTTCTTT.

The rearrangement links TRBV7-9 to TRBJ2-3; 8 bases are shared with TRBD1. V was clipped by 3 bases and J by 10 bases; unmatched bases: 12. This CDR3 has 15 amino acids. Germline V CDR1 and CDR2: SEHNR, FQNEAQ (reference sequence). The CDR3 DNA reads as TGTGCCAGCAGCTTCATTGGACAGGGTGAGAGGCCGCAGTATTTT. Protein product: CASSFIGQGERPQYF. The complete variable domain, with remaining parts taken from reference TRBV7-9 and TRBJ2-3, reads DTGVSQNPRHKITKRGQNVTFRCDPISEHNRLYWYRQTLGQGPEFLTYFQNEAQLEKSRLLSDRFSAERPKGSFSTLEIQRTEQGDSAMYLCASSFIGQGERPQYFGPGTRLTVL.

This rearrangement joins TRBV6-5 to TRBJ2-7, with 10 nucleotides matching TRBD1. The CDR3 covers 14 residues. Trimming at V came to 7 bases and at J to 4 bases, leaving 7 bases not matched to a gene. The germline gives CDR1 MNHEY, CDR2 SVGAGI. This CDR3 is CASTWGQGSYEQYF. For the CDR3, the DNA is TGTGCCAGCACTTGGGGACAGGGGTCATACGAGCAGTACTTC.

The J gene is TRBJ2-7, the V gene TRBV5-4, with 9 nucleotides matching TRBD1. CDR1 is SGHNT, CDR2 YYREEE, per germline (reference sequence). The CDR3 is 14 amino acids. V was clipped by 0 bases and J by 7 bases; unmatched bases: 5. The CDR3 reads CASSLEGTGREQYF. The CDR3 DNA sequence: TGTGCCAGCAGCTTGGAAGGGACAGGGAGAGAGCAGTACTTC.

The chain employs TRBV28 and TRBJ2-7; D gene unclear. The CDR3 has 14 residues. CDR1 MDHEN and CDR2 SYDVKM come from the germline V gene. Trimming removed 2 bases from V and 6 bases from J, with 14 bases in between. The CDR3 nucleotides read TGTGCCAGCAGTTTAGACTTGCGCTTAGGCGAGCAGTACTTC. Its protein product is CASSLDLRLGEQYF.

This clone came up once. The chain joins TRBV9 to TRBJ2-7; 9 nucleotides agree with TRBD2. With 0 bases clipped from V and 4 bases from J, the junction kept 11 bases outside the gene matches. Germline V gene lookup returns CDR1 SGDLS and CDR2 YYNGEE. The CDR3 loop spans 17 amino acids. CDR3 sequence reads: CASSVGGSGGPRYEQYF. The DNA of the CDR3 is TGTGCCAGCAGCGTAGGGGGTAGCGGGGGCCCGAGGTACGAGCAGTACTTC.

This chain joins TRBV7-9 and TRBJ2-1; no firm D call. There are 12 residues in the CDR3. Germline values: CDR1 SEHNR, CDR2 FQNEAQ (reference sequence). The V end was cut by 1 base, the J end by 6 bases, with 4 bases between. DNA for the CDR3: TGTGCCAGCAGCTTAGATCTCAATGAGCAGTTCTTC. Translation: CASSLDLNEQFF. The entire variable domain, with the rest obtained from reference TRBV7-9 and TRBJ2-1, is as follows: DTGVSQNPRHKITKRGQNVTFRCDPISEHNRLYWYRQTLGQGPEFLTYFQNEAQLEKSRLLSDRFSAERPKGSFSTLEIQRTEQGDSAMYLCASSLDLNEQFFGPGTRLTVL.

The genes are TRBV7-2 and TRBJ1-1; D is perhaps TRBD1 (5 bases). The V and J ends lost 3 bases and 3 bases respectively, with 11 bases between them. In germline, CDR1 is SGHTA, CDR2 FQGNSA. This CDR3 has 14 amino acids. The CDR3 sequence is CASSFSGTYTEAFF. CDR3 coding DNA: TGTGCCAGCAGCTTCTCCGGGACCTACACTGAAGCTTTCTTT.

The chain links TRBV6-5 to TRBJ1-4; D remains ambiguous. Germline CDR1 MNHEY, CDR2 SVGAGI. The CDR3 has 12 amino acids. The V and J ends lost 5 bases and 8 bases respectively, with 9 bases between them. The CDR3 bases are TGTGCCAGCAGTATAAGGGAGGAAAAACTGTTTTTT. Translated: CASSIREEKLFF.

The chain couples TRBV7-2 to TRBJ1-1; a weak D match, TRBD1 (6 bases). Germline V gene data show CDR1 as SGHTA and CDR2 as FQGNSA. The CDR3 extends over 13 amino acids. V was clipped by 4 bases and J by 2 bases, with 8 bases between them. The chain's CDR3 is CASSWTENTEAFF. The CDR3 DNA reads as TGTGCCAGCAGCTGGACAGAAAACACTGAAGCTTTCTTT.